These T cell receptor beta chains were read from a single sample in a study of cytomegalovirus exposure and HLA in healthy donors. Here immunoSEQ multiplex PCR was the method, and the copy in TCRdb shows in-frame clones only, minus some. This sample yields tens of thousands of clones, of which over 60% are seen a single time; 11% belongs to the top ten. Specimen: PBMCs. The source of these receptors is a woman in her 40s in good health and CMV-seropositive. Both conserved end residues are part of each CDR3. D genes are given only for firm matches. Some rows have no size entry. The others give once, few or many, or a class for an expanded clone.

j_gene: TRBJ1-1; v_gene: TRBV4-2; abundance: NA; d_gene: NA; CDR3nt: TGTGCCAGCAGCCCCGAATGGGGGGGAACTGAAGCTTTCTTT; CDR3aa: CASSPEWGGTEAFF
j_gene: TRBJ2-3; v_gene: TRBV7-8; abundance: NA; d_gene: NA; CDR3nt: TGTGCCAGCAGCCTAGAGACAGGCTGGGATTTTACGCAGTATTTT; CDR3aa: CASSLETGWDFTQYF
j_gene: TRBJ1-1; v_gene: TRBV5-1; abundance: few; d_gene: NA; CDR3nt: TGCGCCAGCAGCCTGGCGGGTGGTGCCAACCAAGCTTTCTTT; CDR3aa: CASSLAGGANQAFF
j_gene: TRBJ2-3; v_gene: TRBV2; abundance: NA; d_gene: TRBD2; CDR3nt: TGTGCCGGACTAGCGGGCATTAGCACAGATACGCAGTATTTT; CDR3aa: CAGLAGISTDTQYF
j_gene: TRBJ2-3; v_gene: TRBV10-3; abundance: NA; d_gene: TRBD2; CDR3nt: TGTGCCATCAGTCCTGGAGCGGGAGCCACAGATACGCAGTATTTT; CDR3aa: CAISPGAGATDTQYF
j_gene: TRBJ2-5; v_gene: TRBV5-4; abundance: NA; d_gene: NA; CDR3nt: TGTGCCAGCAGCCCCCAACTGGAAGAGACCCAGTACTTC; CDR3aa: CASSPQLEETQYF
j_gene: TRBJ2-2; v_gene: TRBV30; abundance: NA; d_gene: NA; CDR3nt: TGTGCCTGGGCGCCAGGCACCGGGGAGCTGTTTTTT; CDR3aa: CAWAPGTGELFF
j_gene: TRBJ1-4; v_gene: TRBV6-1; abundance: NA; d_gene: TRBD1; CDR3nt: TGTGCCAGCAAACCGGGACAGGCTAATGAAAAACTGTTTTTT; CDR3aa: CASKPGQANEKLFF
j_gene: TRBJ2-7; v_gene: TRBV5-1; abundance: NA; d_gene: NA; CDR3nt: TGCGCCAGCAGCCACACAGGGTTGGGCGAGCAGTACTTC; CDR3aa: CASSHTGLGEQYF
j_gene: TRBJ2-1; v_gene: TRBV6-5; abundance: NA; d_gene: TRBD2; CDR3nt: TGTGCCAGCAGTGGGGGGGGGAATGAGCAGTTCTTC; CDR3aa: CASSGGGNEQFF
j_gene: TRBJ2-7; v_gene: TRBV7-9; abundance: once; d_gene: NA; CDR3nt: TGTGCCAGTGAGACCGGGACTGACCCTAACGAGCAGTACTTC; CDR3aa: CASETGTDPNEQYF
j_gene: TRBJ1-5; v_gene: TRBV28; abundance: NA; d_gene: TRBD1; CDR3nt: TGTGCCAGCGCGACAGGGGTTCAGCCCCAGCATTTT; CDR3aa: CASATGVQPQHF
j_gene: TRBJ2-7; v_gene: TRBV5-4; abundance: NA; d_gene: TRBD2; CDR3nt: TGTGCCAGCAGCCTACTTACTAGCGGCTCCTACGAGCAGTACTTC; CDR3aa: CASSLLTSGSYEQYF
j_gene: TRBJ2-2; v_gene: TRBV19; abundance: NA; d_gene: NA; CDR3nt: TGTGCCAGTAGTGGATTCCAGGGCACCGGGGAGCTGTTTTTT; CDR3aa: CASSGFQGTGELFF
j_gene: TRBJ2-1; v_gene: TRBV5-4; abundance: few; d_gene: NA; CDR3nt: TGTGCCAGCAGCTTGGTTGGAGGATCCTACAATGAGCAGTTCTTC; CDR3aa: CASSLVGGSYNEQFF
j_gene: TRBJ1-2; v_gene: TRBV29-1; abundance: few; d_gene: NA; CDR3nt: TGCAGCGTTGATCAGGGCTCGGGCTACACCTTC; CDR3aa: CSVDQGSGYTF
j_gene: TRBJ2-7; v_gene: TRBV4-3; abundance: NA; d_gene: NA; CDR3nt: TGCGCCAGCAGCCCTGAACAGGGTTACGAGCAGTACTTC; CDR3aa: CASSPEQGYEQYF
j_gene: TRBJ1-1; v_gene: TRBV29-1; abundance: NA; d_gene: NA; CDR3nt: TGCAGCGCTTTTTCTGGCGGCACAAACACTGAAGCTTTCTTT; CDR3aa: CSAFSGGTNTEAFF
j_gene: TRBJ2-2; v_gene: TRBV7-2; abundance: NA; d_gene: NA; CDR3nt: TGTGCCAGCAGCTCGCAGGGTACCGGGGAGCTGTTTTTT; CDR3aa: CASSSQGTGELFF
j_gene: TRBJ2-3; v_gene: TRBV10-3; abundance: NA; d_gene: NA; CDR3nt: TGTGCCATCCGAGGAGGGACTGGGGGTAGGGATACGCAGTATTTT; CDR3aa: CAIRGGTGGRDTQYF
j_gene: TRBJ2-7; v_gene: TRBV6-1; abundance: once; d_gene: NA; CDR3nt: TGTGCCAGCAGTGAACTGGGCGCCTACGAGCAGTACTTC; CDR3aa: CASSELGAYEQYF
j_gene: TRBJ1-5; v_gene: TRBV30; abundance: NA; d_gene: NA; CDR3nt: TGTGCCTGGAGTGAACAGAACAATCAGCCCCAGCATTTT; CDR3aa: CAWSEQNNQPQHF
j_gene: TRBJ2-2; v_gene: TRBV6-5; abundance: NA; d_gene: TRBD2; CDR3nt: TGTGCCAGCAGGGCTCTGGCTAGCGGGGTCGGGGAGCTGTTTTTT; CDR3aa: CASRALASGVGELFF
j_gene: TRBJ1-4; v_gene: TRBV14; abundance: few; d_gene: NA; CDR3nt: TGTGCCAGCAGCCAAGGGACACGTGAAAAACTGTTTTTT; CDR3aa: CASSQGTREKLFF
j_gene: TRBJ2-5; v_gene: TRBV5-1; abundance: NA; d_gene: TRBD2; CDR3nt: TGCGCCAGCAGCACTTCCGGGACTAGCGAAGAGACCCAGTACTTC; CDR3aa: CASSTSGTSEETQYF
j_gene: TRBJ1-5; v_gene: TRBV30; abundance: NA; d_gene: TRBD1; CDR3nt: TGTGCCTGGAGTGACAGGGGGAATCAGCCCCAGCATTTT; CDR3aa: CAWSDRGNQPQHF
j_gene: TRBJ1-5; v_gene: TRBV6-1; abundance: NA; d_gene: NA; CDR3nt: TGTGCCAGCAGTGAGCAGGCGACCAATCAGCCCCAGCATTTT; CDR3aa: CASSEQATNQPQHF
j_gene: TRBJ1-1; v_gene: TRBV5-1; abundance: NA; d_gene: TRBD1; CDR3nt: TGCGCCAGCAGCTTGACCGGGACAGTGAACACTGAAGCTTTCTTT; CDR3aa: CASSLTGTVNTEAFF
j_gene: TRBJ1-1; v_gene: TRBV6-1; abundance: few; d_gene: NA; CDR3nt: TGTGCCAGCAGTGAAGCGCGGGTTAACACTGAAGCTTTCTTT; CDR3aa: CASSEARVNTEAFF
j_gene: TRBJ1-1; v_gene: TRBV5-6; abundance: NA; d_gene: NA; CDR3nt: TGTGCCAGCAGTTATACAGGGAACACTGAAGCTTTCTTT; CDR3aa: CASSYTGNTEAFF
j_gene: TRBJ2-7; v_gene: TRBV5-1; abundance: NA; d_gene: TRBD1; CDR3nt: TGCGCCAGCGAACCCGGGACAGGGTTAAACGAGCAGTACTTC; CDR3aa: CASEPGTGLNEQYF
j_gene: TRBJ2-7; v_gene: TRBV6-6; abundance: NA; d_gene: NA; CDR3nt: TGTGCCAGCAGAACCACAGGGCCCGACTCCTACGAGCAGTACTTC; CDR3aa: CASRTTGPDSYEQYF
j_gene: TRBJ1-2; v_gene: TRBV10-3; abundance: few; d_gene: NA; CDR3nt: TGTGCCATCGCAGACATCACTAACTATGGCTACACCTTC; CDR3aa: CAIADITNYGYTF
j_gene: TRBJ2-3; v_gene: TRBV4-1; abundance: once; d_gene: TRBD2; CDR3nt: TGCGCCAGCAGCCAAGCGGTCACTAGCGGGTCCACAGATACGCAGTATTTT; CDR3aa: CASSQAVTSGSTDTQYF
j_gene: TRBJ2-5; v_gene: TRBV5-4; abundance: few; d_gene: TRBD2; CDR3nt: TGTGCCAGCAGCCCCGGACTAGCGGCTTGGGAGACCCAGTACTTC; CDR3aa: CASSPGLAAWETQYF
j_gene: TRBJ1-2; v_gene: TRBV6-5; abundance: NA; d_gene: TRBD1; CDR3nt: TGTGCCAGCAATGGACAGGCTTCGGGATCCTATGGCTACACCTTC; CDR3aa: CASNGQASGSYGYTF
j_gene: TRBJ1-2; v_gene: TRBV20-1; abundance: few; d_gene: TRBD1; CDR3nt: TGCAGTGCTACGACAGGGTACGGCTACACCTTC; CDR3aa: CSATTGYGYTF